A single sample gave rise to the 5 T cell receptor beta chains below, sequenced in a study of shared clonotypes between healthy human individuals. Positive CCR7 selection of CD45RO-negative cells yielded the naive CD8 cells, and terminally differentiated effector memory CD45RA+ cells were excluded. Clones were sequenced by immunoSEQ multiplex PCR, and TCRdb holds only the in-frame ones, with some missing. This sample has hundreds of thousands of clones, with approximately 96% found just once. Specimen: naive CD8+ T cells sorted from blood. These receptors came from a woman aged 25-40 years in good health.

J is TRBJ1-2 and V is TRBV30, with D perhaps TRBD1 (6 bases). V gave up 3 bases and J gave up 6 bases, with 17 bases separating them. The CDR3 covers 14 residues. Germline V gene sequence: CDR1 GTSNPN, CDR2 SVGIG (reference sequence). CDR3 region: CAWSPMGAGNGYTF. CDR3 sequence (DNA): TGTGCCTGGAGCCCCATGGGGGCAGGCAATGGCTACACCTTC.

This chain links TRBV27 with TRBJ1-1; D is undetermined. Germline lookup yields CDR1 MNHEY and CDR2 SMNVEV (reference sequence). Trimming removed 8 bases at V and 1 base at J, with 14 bases between. The CDR3 sequence is 14 residues long. CDR3 region: CASYSGWGNTEAFF. The CDR3 DNA is TGTGCCAGCTACTCAGGCTGGGGGAACACTGAAGCTTTCTTT.

The chain employs TRBV5-4 and TRBJ2-3; 7 bases align to TRBD2. This CDR3 is built from 19 residues. V was pared by 0 bases and J by 0 bases, with 13 bases of the junction left unmatched. CDR1 SGHNT and CDR2 YYREEE come from the germline V gene (reference sequence). CDR3 sequence (DNA): TGTGCCAGCAGCTTGGCGGTTGCGGGGGTAACGCGTAGCACAGATACGCAGTATTTT. This sequence encodes CASSLAVAGVTRSTDTQYF.

This clone appeared once. The CDR3 DNA follows: TGTGCCAGCAGTTCCTCTACAGTACTGGAGACCCAGTACTTC. Amino acids: CASSSSTVLETQYF. V gene TRBV6-6 combines with J gene TRBJ2-5; D is unresolved. Germline CDR1 reads MNHNY; CDR2 reads SVGAGI (reference sequence). V was clipped by 4 bases and J by 5 bases, with 14 bases between them. The CDR3 loop spans 14 amino acids.

The chain recombines TRBV7-2 with TRBJ2-3; 8 nucleotides agree with TRBD2. CDR3 size: 16 residues. V gave up 5 bases and J gave up 4 bases; unmatched junction bases: 11. Germline values: CDR1 SGHTA, CDR2 FQGNSA. CDR3 sequence reads: CASSPRVSGRADTQYF. DNA for the CDR3: TGTGCCAGCAGCCCCCGGGTCAGCGGGAGAGCAGATACGCAGTATTTT.